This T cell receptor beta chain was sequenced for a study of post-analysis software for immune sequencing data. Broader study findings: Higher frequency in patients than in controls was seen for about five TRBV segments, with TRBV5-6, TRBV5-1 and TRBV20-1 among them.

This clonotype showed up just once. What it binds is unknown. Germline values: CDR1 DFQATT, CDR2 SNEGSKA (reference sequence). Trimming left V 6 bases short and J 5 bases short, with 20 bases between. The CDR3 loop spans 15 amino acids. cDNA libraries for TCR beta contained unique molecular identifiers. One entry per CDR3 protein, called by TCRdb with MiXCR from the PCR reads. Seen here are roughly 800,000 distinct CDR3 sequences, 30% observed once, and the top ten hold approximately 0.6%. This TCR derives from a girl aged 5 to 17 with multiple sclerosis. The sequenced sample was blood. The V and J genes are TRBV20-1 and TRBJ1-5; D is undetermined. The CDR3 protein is CSAEEPGEEDQPQHF. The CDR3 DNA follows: TGCAGTGCCGAAGAACCTGGGGAGGAGGATCAGCCCCAGCATTTT.